This T cell receptor beta chain appears in the sequencing data of a study of blood T cell repertoires in COVID-19. Germline CDR1 SGHKS, CDR2 YYEKEE (reference sequence). The CDR3 length is 14 residues. This clone was counted a single time. The junction shows a germline mismatch at one end, possibly a read error. Measured with immunoSEQ multiplex PCR; TCRdb has only the in-frame clones, and not every one. The data hold 150,000 or so clones, with around 91% observed a single time. The receptor was isolated from a man aged 18 to 30 with COVID-19, enrolled during active disease. V is TRBV5-5 and J is TRBJ1-4; 10 nucleotides agree with TRBD1. The sample consisted of peripheral blood. CDR3 residues: CASSLGTGARKLLF. For the CDR3, the DNA is TGTGCCAGCAGCTTAGGGACAGGGGCCAGGAAACTGCTTTTT.